The sequence of this T cell receptor (beta chain) was determined in a study of blood T cell repertoires in COVID-19. Study overall: The United States, Italy and Spain provided the acute and convalescent COVID-19 samples.

The V gene's germline CDR1 is SGHNT and CDR2 YYREEE (reference sequence). Trimming shortened V by 4 bases and J by 2 bases, and 15 bases separated the two germline ends. The CDR3 totals 15 residues. Original data processing: Reference gene primers were amplified, and this amplification served to estimate nucleated cell counts. Profiled with immunoSEQ multiplex PCR; TCRdb holds only in-frame clones, not every one. V, J and clone size are those of that table, while D and trimming were read from the DNA. The sample includes approximately 260,000 clones, more than 80% of them seen just once. The J gene is TRBJ2-5, the V gene TRBV5-4; a weak D match, TRBD2 (6 bases). Sequencing used peripheral blood. This TCR derives from a woman aged 40 to 50 with acute or convalescent COVID-19. This CDR3 is CASSPTRRGQETQYF. The CDR3, as DNA: TGTGCCAGCAGCCCAACCCGGCGGGGACAAGAGACCCAGTACTTC. Looking up the rest from reference TRBV5-4 and TRBJ2-5 gives the full variable domain: ETGVTQSPTHLIKTRGQQVTLRCSSQSGHNTVSWYQQALGQGPQFIFQYYREEENGRGNFPPRFSGLQFPNYSSELNVNALELDDSALYLCASSPTRRGQETQYFGPGTRLLVL.